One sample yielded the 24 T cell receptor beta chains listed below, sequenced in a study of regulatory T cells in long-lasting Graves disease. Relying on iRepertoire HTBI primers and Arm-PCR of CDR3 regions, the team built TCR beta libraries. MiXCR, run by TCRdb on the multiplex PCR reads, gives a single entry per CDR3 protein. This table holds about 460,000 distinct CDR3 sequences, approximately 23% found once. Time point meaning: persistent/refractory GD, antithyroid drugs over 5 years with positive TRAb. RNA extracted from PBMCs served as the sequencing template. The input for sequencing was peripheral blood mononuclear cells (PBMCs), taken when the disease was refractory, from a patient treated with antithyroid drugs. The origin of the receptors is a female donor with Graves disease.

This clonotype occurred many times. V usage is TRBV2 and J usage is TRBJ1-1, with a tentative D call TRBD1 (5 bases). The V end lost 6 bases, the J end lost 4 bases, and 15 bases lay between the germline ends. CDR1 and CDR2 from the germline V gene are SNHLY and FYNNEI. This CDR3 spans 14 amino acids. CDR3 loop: CASRYTGGSTEAFF. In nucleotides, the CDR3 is TGTGCCAGCAGATATACAGGAGGGAGCACTGAAGCTTTCTTT.

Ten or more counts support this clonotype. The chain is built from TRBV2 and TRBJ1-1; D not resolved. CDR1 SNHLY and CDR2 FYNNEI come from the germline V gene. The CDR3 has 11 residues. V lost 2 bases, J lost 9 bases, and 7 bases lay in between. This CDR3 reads CASSEPRQAFF. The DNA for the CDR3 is TGTGCCAGCAGTGAACCCCGACAAGCTTTCTTT.

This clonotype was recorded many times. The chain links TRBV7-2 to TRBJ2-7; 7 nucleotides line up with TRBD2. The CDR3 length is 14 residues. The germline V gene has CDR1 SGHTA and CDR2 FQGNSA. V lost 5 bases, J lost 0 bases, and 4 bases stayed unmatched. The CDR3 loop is CASSLRDYSYEQYF. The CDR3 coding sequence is TGTGCCAGCAGCCTCCGGGACTACTCCTACGAGCAGTACTTC.

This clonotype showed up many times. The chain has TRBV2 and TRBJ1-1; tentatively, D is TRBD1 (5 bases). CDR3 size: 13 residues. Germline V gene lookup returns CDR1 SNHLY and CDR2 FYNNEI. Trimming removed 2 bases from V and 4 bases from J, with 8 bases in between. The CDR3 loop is CASSESGVTEAFF. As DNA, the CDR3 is TGTGCCAGCAGTGAATCGGGGGTCACTGAAGCTTTCTTT. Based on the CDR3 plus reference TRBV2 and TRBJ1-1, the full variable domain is EPEVTQTPSHQVTQMGQEVILRCVPISNHLYFYWYRQILGQKVEFLVSFYNNEISEKSEIFDDQFSVERPDGSNFTLKIRSTKLEDSAMYFCASSESGVTEAFFGQGTRLTVV.

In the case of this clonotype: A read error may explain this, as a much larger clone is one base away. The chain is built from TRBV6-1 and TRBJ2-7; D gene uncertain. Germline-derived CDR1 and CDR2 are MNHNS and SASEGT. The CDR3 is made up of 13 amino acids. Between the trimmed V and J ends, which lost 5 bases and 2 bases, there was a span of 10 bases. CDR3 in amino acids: CASSHGLTYEQYF. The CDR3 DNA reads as TGTGCCAGCAGTCACGGCCTGACCTACGAGCAGTACTTC.

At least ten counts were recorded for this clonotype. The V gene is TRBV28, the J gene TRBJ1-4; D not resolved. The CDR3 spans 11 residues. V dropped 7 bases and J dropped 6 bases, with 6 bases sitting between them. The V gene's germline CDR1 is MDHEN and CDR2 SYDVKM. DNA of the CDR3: TGTGCCAGCAAGATGGATGAAAAACTGTTTTTT. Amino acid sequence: CASKMDEKLFF.

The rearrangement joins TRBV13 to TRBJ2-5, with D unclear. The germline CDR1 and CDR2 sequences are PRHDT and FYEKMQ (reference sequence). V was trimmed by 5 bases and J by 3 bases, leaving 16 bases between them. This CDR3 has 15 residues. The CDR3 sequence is CASSPQVLTKETQYF. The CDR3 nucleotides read TGTGCCAGCAGCCCCCAGGTGCTAACGAAAGAGACCCAGTACTTC.

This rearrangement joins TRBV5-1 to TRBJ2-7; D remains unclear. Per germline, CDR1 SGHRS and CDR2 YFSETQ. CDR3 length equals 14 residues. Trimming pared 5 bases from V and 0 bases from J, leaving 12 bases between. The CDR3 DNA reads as TGCGCCAGCAGAAGAGGAGATGGCTCCTACGAGCAGTACTTC. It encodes CASRRGDGSYEQYF.

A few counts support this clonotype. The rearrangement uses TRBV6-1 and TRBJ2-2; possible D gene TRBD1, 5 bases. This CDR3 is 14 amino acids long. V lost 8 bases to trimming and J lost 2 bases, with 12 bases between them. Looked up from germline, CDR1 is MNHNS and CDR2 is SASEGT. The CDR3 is CASAYDSNTGELFF. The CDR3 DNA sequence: TGTGCCAGCGCCTACGACAGCAACACCGGGGAGCTGTTTTTT.

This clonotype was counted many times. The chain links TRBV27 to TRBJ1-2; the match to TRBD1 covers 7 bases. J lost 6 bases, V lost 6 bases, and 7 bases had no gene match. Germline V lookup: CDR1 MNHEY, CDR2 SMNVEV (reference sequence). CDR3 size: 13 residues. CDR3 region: CASRAGTADGYTF. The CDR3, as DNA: TGTGCCAGCAGGGCAGGGACAGCGGATGGCTACACCTTC.

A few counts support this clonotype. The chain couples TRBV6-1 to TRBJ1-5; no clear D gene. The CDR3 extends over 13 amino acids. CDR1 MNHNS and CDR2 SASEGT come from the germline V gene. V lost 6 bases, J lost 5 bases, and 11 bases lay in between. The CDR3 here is CASSNAYHQPQHF. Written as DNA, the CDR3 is TGTGCCAGCAGCAACGCTTACCATCAGCCCCAGCATTTT.

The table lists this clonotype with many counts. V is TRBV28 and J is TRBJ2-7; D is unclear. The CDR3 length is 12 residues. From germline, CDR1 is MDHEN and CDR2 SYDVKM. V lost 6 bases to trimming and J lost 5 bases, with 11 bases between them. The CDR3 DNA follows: TGTGCCAGCAGCCTTCTGGGCAACGAGCAGTACTTC. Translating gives CASSLLGNEQYF.

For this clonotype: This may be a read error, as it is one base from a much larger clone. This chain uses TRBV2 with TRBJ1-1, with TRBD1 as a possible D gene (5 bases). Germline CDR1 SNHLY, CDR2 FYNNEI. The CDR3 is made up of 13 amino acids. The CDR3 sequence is CASEMGSPPTGLF. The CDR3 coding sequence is TGTGCCAGCGAGATGGGCAGCCCTCCTACAGGTCTCTTT. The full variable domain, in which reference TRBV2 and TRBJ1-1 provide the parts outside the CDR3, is EPEVTQTPSHQVTQMGQEVILRCVPISNHLYFYWYRQILGQKVEFLVSFYNNEISEKSEIFDDQFSVERPDGSNFTLKIRSTKLEDSAMYFCASEMGSPPTGLFGQGTRLTVV.

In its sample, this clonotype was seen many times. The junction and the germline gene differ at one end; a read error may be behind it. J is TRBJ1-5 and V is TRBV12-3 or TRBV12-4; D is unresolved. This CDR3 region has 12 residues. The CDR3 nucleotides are TGTGCCAACAGTTTTAGTAATCAGCCCCAGCATTTT. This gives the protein CANSFSNQPQHF.

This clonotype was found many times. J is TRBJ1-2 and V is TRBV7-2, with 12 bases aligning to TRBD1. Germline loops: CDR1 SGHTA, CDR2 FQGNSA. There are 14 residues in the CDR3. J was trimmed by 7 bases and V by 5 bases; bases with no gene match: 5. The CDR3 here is CASSPGTGGSGYTF. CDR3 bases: TGTGCCAGCAGCCCGGGGACAGGGGGCAGTGGCTACACCTTC. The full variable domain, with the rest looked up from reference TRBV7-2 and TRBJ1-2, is GAGVSQSPSNKVTEKGKDVELRCDPISGHTALYWYRQSLGQGLEFLIYFQGNSAPDKSGLPSDRFSAERTGGSVSTLTIQRTQQEDSAVYLCASSPGTGGSGYTFGSGTRLTVV.

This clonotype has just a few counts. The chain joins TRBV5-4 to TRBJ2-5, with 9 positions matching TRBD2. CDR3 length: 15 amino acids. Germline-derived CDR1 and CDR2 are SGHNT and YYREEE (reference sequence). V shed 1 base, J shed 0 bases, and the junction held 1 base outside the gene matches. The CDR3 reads CASSLTSGYQETQYF. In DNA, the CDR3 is TGTGCCAGCAGCTTGACTAGCGGGTACCAAGAGACCCAGTACTTC.

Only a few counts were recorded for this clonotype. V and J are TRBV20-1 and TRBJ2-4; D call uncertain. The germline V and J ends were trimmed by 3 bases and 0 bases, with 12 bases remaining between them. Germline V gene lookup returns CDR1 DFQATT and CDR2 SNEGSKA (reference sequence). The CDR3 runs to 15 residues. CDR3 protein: CSARKTRLAKNIQYF. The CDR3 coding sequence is TGCAGTGCTAGGAAAACTCGCCTAGCCAAAAACATTCAGTACTTC.

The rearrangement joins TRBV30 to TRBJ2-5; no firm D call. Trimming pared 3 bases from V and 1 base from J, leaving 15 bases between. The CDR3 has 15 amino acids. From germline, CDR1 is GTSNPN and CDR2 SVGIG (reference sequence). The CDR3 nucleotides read TGTGCCTGGAGGCACCTGGGTGGCCCCCAAGAGACCCAGTACTTC. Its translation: CAWRHLGGPQETQYF.

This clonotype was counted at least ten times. The CDR3 region has the DNA TGTGCCAGCAGCCCCCACCCTAGCAATCAGCCCCAGCATTTT. Protein sequence: CASSPHPSNQPQHF. This sequence joins TRBV3-1 and TRBJ1-5; D is unresolved. The CDR3 is 14 amino acids. Germline CDR1 LGHDT, CDR2 YNNKEL (reference sequence). Trimming took 4 bases from V and 0 from J, leaving 7 bases between them.

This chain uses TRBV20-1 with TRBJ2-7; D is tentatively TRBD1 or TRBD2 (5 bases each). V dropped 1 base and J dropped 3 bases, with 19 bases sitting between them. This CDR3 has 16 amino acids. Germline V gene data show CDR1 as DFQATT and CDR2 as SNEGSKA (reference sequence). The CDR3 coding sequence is TGCAGTGCTAGAGCCTTGGGACGTCCAGCTGACTACGAGCAGTACTTC. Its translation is CSARALGRPADYEQYF.

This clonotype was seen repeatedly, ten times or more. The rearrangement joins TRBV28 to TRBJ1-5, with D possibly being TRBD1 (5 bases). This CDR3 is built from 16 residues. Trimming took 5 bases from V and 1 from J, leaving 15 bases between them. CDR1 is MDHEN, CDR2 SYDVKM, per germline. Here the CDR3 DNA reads TGTGCCAGCAGTCCCCTGACAGTTTCGAGCAATCAGCCCCAGCATTTT. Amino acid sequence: CASSPLTVSSNQPQHF.

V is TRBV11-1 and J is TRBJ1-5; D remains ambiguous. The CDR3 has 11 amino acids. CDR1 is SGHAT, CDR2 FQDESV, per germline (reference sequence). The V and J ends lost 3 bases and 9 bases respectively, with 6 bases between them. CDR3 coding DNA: TGTGCCAGCAGCTTCCACGGGCCCCAGCATTTT. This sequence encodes CASSFHGPQHF.

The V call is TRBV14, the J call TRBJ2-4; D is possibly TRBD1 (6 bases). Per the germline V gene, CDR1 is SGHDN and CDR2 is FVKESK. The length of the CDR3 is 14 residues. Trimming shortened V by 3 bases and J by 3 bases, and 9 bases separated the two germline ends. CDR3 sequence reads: CASSHLGGKNIQYF. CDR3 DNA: TGTGCCAGCAGCCATCTAGGGGGCAAAAACATTCAGTACTTC.

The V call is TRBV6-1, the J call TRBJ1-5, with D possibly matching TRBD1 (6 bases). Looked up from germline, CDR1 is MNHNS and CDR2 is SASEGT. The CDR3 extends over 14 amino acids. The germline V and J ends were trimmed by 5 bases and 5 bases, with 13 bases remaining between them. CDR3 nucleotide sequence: TGTGCCAGCAGTATAACAGGGTCGGATCAGCCCCAGCATTTT. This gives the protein CASSITGSDQPQHF.